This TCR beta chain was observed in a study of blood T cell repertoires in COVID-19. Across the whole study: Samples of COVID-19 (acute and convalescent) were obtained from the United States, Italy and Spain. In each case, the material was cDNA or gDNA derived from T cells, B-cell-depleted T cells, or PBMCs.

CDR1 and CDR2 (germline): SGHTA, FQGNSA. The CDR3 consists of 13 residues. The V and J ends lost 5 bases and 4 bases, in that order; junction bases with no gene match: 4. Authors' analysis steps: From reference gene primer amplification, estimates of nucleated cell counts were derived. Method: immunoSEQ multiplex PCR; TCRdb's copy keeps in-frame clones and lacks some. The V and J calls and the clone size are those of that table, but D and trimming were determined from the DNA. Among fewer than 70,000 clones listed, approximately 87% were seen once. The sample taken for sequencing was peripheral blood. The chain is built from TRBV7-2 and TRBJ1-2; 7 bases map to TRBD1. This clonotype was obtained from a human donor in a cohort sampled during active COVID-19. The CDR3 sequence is CASSTGVGYGYTF. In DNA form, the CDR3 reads TGTGCCAGCAGCACAGGGGTTGGCTATGGCTACACCTTC.